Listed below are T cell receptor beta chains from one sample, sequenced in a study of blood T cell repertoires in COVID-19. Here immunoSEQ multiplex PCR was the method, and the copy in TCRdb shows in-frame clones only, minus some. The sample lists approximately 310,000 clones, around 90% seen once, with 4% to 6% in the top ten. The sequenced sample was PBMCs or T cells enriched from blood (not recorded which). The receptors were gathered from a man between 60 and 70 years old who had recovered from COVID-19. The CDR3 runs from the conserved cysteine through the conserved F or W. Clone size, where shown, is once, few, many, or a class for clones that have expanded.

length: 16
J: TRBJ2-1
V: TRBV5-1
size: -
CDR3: CASSGQGLAAYNEQFF

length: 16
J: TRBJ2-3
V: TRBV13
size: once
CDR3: CASSPQTSGLLDTQYF

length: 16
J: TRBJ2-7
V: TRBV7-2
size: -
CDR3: CASSLGREREHYEQYF

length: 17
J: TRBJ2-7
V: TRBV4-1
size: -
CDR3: CASSHRVSGRGIREQYF

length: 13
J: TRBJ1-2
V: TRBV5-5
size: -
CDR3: CASSLSTGGGYTF

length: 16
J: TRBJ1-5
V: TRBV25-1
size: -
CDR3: CASIEGGFPSNQPQHF

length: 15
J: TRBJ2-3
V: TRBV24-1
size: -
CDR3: CATSPRDTSTDTQYF

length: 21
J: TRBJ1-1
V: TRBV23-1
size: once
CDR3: CASRTTSGQSPWFLVDTEAFF

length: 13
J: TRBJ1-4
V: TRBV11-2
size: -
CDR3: CASSSDRNEKLFF

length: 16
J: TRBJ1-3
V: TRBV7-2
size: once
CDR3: CASSLDTGFPGNTIYF

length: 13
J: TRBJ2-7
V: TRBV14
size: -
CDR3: CASSPGHPYEQYF

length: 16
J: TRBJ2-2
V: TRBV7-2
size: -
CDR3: CASSSIAGGITRELFF

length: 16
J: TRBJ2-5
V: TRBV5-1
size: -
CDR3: CASSLDVGQGPETQYF

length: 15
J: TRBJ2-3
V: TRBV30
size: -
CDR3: CAWSWAGGSTDTQYF

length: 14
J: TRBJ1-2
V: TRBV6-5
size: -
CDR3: CASSNTGEPYGYTF

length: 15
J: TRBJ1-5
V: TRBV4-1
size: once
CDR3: CASSQEVRRAGAQHF

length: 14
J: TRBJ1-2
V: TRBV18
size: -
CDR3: CASSPGPDNYGYTF

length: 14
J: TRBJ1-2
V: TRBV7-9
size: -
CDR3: CASNLIIGGGGYTF

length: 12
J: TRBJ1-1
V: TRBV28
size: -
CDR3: CASSTSVTEAFF

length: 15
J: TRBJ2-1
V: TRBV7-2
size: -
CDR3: CASSFDRGTYNEQFF

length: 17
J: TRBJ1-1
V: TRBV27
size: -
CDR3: CASSLTSPGVMNTEAFF

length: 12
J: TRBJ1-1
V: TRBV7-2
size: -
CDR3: CASSLERSEAFF

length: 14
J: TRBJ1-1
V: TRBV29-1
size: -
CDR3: CSVSPRELGTEAFF

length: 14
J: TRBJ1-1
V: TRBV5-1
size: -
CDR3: CASRLGQMNTEAFF

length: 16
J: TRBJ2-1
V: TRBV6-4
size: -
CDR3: CASGKQGSSSYNEQFF

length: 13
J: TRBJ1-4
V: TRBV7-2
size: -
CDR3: CASKRGGNEKLFF

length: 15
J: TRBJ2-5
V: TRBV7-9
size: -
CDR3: CASSSGDRAGGTQYF

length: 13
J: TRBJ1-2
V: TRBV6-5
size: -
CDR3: CASRPDAGVGYTF

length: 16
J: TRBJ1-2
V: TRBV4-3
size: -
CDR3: CASSQLRQGANYGYTF